This TCR beta chain was observed in a study of identical twins. The study, taken as a whole, reports: Models underestimated out-of-frame TCR alpha sharing in monozygotic twins. Insertions were fewer in abundant cord blood beta clonotypes, whereas memory repertoires showed none of this pattern.

In every case, the donor was a healthy Caucasian. Germline assignment: CDR1 MNHEY and CDR2 SVGAGI. This CDR3 is built from 14 residues. The germline V and J ends were trimmed by 0 bases and 6 bases, with 9 bases remaining between them. TCRdb reanalysed the 5' RACE reads using MiXCR and keeps one entry per CDR3 protein. Altogether 300,000 or so distinct CDR3 sequences are present, 8.5% to 9.5% being singletons, with the ten largest covering about 7.1%. Notes on this clonotype: Its specificity is unknown.

The sample was also linked to a second study, of yellow fever vaccine responses in identical twins.

The source is a woman between 18 and 29 years old in good health. The rearrangement links TRBV6-5 to TRBJ2-1; D remains ambiguous. The sequencing sample was made of CD8+ T cells sorted from blood. Written as DNA, the CDR3 is TGTGCCAGCAGTTACTCGAGCCTAGGCAATGAGCAGTTCTTC. It codes for CASSYSSLGNEQFF.